The clone carrying this T cell receptor beta chain was observed a single time. The entry originates in a study of OX40 agonist ivuxolimab in advanced cancers. The germline V gene encodes CDR1 SGHNT and CDR2 YENEEA. V dropped 0 bases and J dropped 7 bases, with 15 bases sitting between them. This CDR3 spans 16 amino acids. Sequencing was performed with immunoSEQ multiplex PCR; in TCRdb, only in-frame clones are kept and a portion is missing. The data contain approximately 75,000 clones, 60% to 80% of them seen just once; the ten biggest clones take up about 5.4%. This rearrangement joins TRBV11-3 to TRBJ2-2; D is perhaps TRBD1 or TRBD2 (5 bases each). This clonotype originated in an adult with an advanced solid tumor such as melanoma, head and neck, liver or kidney cancer. The input for sequencing was CD4+ or CD8+ T cells sorted from blood, taken in a trial of the OX40 agonist ivuxolimab. The CDR3 spells CASSLDRRGADGELFF. The DNA of the CDR3 is TGTGCCAGCAGCTTAGATCGAAGAGGGGCAGACGGGGAGCTGTTTTTT.